This T cell receptor (beta chain) was identified in a study of identifying expanded T cells in peripheral blood. The ends were cut back, 0 bases at V and 5 bases at J, with 11 bases in the middle. Germline CDR1 reads MNHEY; CDR2 reads SVGAGI. CDR3 length equals 14 residues. Generated by immunoSEQ multiplex PCR, the TCRdb table keeps only in-frame clones and is missing some. Among under 150,000 clones listed, 86% were seen once. The chain recombines TRBV6-5 with TRBJ2-7; D is perhaps TRBD2 (5 bases). Sequenced sample: blood. This TCR was recovered from a person between 18 and 75 years old in good health. CDR3: CASSYSLPGNEQYF. The CDR3 DNA reads TGTGCCAGCAGTTACTCGCTGCCGGGGAACGAGCAGTACTTC.